These 18 T cell receptor beta chains came from one sample sequenced in a study of cytomegalovirus exposure and HLA in healthy donors. Amplification used 60 Vbeta primers and 13 Jbeta primers. Sequencing was performed with immunoSEQ multiplex PCR; in TCRdb, only in-frame clones are kept and a portion is missing. The repertoire holds approximately 150,000 clones, around 85% seen once, with under 3% in the top ten. The sample comprised PBMCs. These receptors originate from a male donor in good health and CMV-seronegative.

The chain combines TRBV27 with TRBJ1-4; unclear D gene. V lost 0 bases and J lost 8, with 10 bases in between. Germline V gives CDR1 MNHEY, CDR2 SMNVEV (reference sequence). This CDR3 is built from 14 residues. The chain's CDR3 is CASSLSGRIEKLFF. The CDR3 DNA follows: TGTGCCAGCAGTTTATCTGGGAGGATCGAAAAACTGTTTTTT.

The chain couples TRBV18 to TRBJ2-1; perhaps TRBD2 as D (5 bases). Trimming removed 6 bases at V and 7 bases at J, with 7 bases between. The germline gives CDR1 KGHSH, CDR2 LQKENI. This CDR3 has 11 residues. For the CDR3, the DNA is TGTGCCAGCTCCCGGGAAAATGAGCAGTTCTTC. Its protein is CASSRENEQFF.

This chain uses TRBV27 with TRBJ2-1; maybe TRBD2 (6 bases). The V end was cut by 5 bases, the J end by 10 bases, with 24 bases between. The CDR3 spans 16 residues. Germline CDR1 and CDR2: MNHEY and SMNVEV (reference sequence). In nucleotides, the CDR3 is TGTGCCAGCAGTATCTTTGGGGGGATCCGGGTGAGGGAGCAGTTCTTC. Translated, it gives CASSIFGGIRVREQFF.

The rearrangement joins TRBV5-5 to TRBJ2-3; TRBD2 matches at 14 bases. The CDR3 length is 17 residues. With 4 bases clipped from V and 5 bases from J, the junction kept 9 bases outside the gene matches. Germline CDR1 is SGHKS and CDR2 is YYEKEE (reference sequence). CDR3 sequence reads: CASSRTPGTSGGDTQYF. The CDR3 nucleotides read TGTGCCAGCAGCCGAACCCCGGGGACTAGCGGGGGAGATACGCAGTATTTT.

This clone turned up a few times. CDR3 nucleotide sequence: TGTGCCAGCAGTTTTGCCAGGGGGCGCGGCTACACCTTC. Its protein is CASSFARGRGYTF. The chain uses TRBV2 and TRBJ1-2; 8 nucleotides match TRBD1. V was clipped by 5 bases and J by 8 bases; unmatched bases: 7. Germline assignment: CDR1 SNHLY and CDR2 FYNNEI. This CDR3 is 13 amino acids long. Variable domain in full (rest from reference TRBV2 and TRBJ1-2): EPEVTQTPSHQVTQMGQEVILRCVPISNHLYFYWYRQILGQKVEFLVSFYNNEISEKSEIFDDQFSVERPDGSNFTLKIRSTKLEDSAMYFCASSFARGRGYTFGSGTRLTVV.

The chain uses TRBV7-8 and TRBJ1-2; D is unclear. The CDR3 length is 15 residues. Germline-derived CDR1 and CDR2 are SGHVS and FQNEAQ. The V end lost 2 bases, the J end lost 4 bases, and 14 bases lay between the germline ends. The CDR3 coding sequence is TGTGCCAGCAGCTTATTTGTCAGTCACGCCTATGGCTACACCTTC. Translated, it gives CASSLFVSHAYGYTF.

The V call is TRBV5-6, the J call TRBJ1-4; D remains unclear. The CDR3 length is 15 residues. CDR1 and CDR2 from the germline V gene are SGHDT and YYEEEE. The ends were cut back, 1 base at V and 3 bases at J, with 10 bases in the middle. CDR3 bases: TGTGCCAGCAGCTTGCTTCAACTTCCTAATGAAAAACTGTTTTTT. Translated: CASSLLQLPNEKLFF.

This rearrangement joins TRBV7-2 to TRBJ1-5; weak D call: TRBD1 (5 bases). CDR3 length: 15 residues. Germline V gives CDR1 SGHTA, CDR2 FQGNSA. Trimming pared 1 base from V and 7 bases from J, leaving 14 bases between. The CDR3 sequence: CASSLVWAGWQPQHF. Written as DNA, the CDR3 is TGTGCCAGCAGCTTAGTATGGGCAGGGTGGCAGCCCCAGCATTTT.

The CDR3 spells CASSLSSQGAGEKLFF. As DNA, the CDR3 is TGCGCCAGCAGCTTATCGTCACAGGGGGCCGGGGAAAAACTGTTTTTT. The rearrangement links TRBV5-1 to TRBJ1-4; 9 bases are shared with TRBD1. Losses at the gene ends were 2 bases for V and 8 bases for J; bases not matched to a gene: 10. The CDR3 spans 16 residues. Germline V gives CDR1 SGHRS, CDR2 YFSETQ.

The CDR3 is CASSYEPSRVGYTF. CDR3 sequence (DNA): TGTGCCAGCAGTTACGAACCTAGCCGGGTTGGCTACACCTTC. The J gene is TRBJ1-2, the V gene TRBV6-5; D unresolved. V was shortened by 2 bases and J by 7 bases, with 14 bases between the two germline ends. Germline-derived CDR1 and CDR2 are MNHEY and SVGAGI. The CDR3 runs to 14 residues.

The chain employs TRBV11-2 and TRBJ2-7; the D is unclear. This CDR3 has 15 residues. V was pared by 1 base and J by 0 bases, with 10 bases between. The germline gives CDR1 SGHAT, CDR2 FQNNGV. This CDR3 reads CASSLASRSSYEQYF. CDR3 DNA sequence: TGTGCCAGCAGCTTAGCTTCACGGAGCTCCTACGAGCAGTACTTC.

This clone has a handful of counts. The chain carries TRBV7-9 and TRBJ2-1; 10 bases match TRBD2. Trimming removed 4 bases from V and 6 bases from J; junction bases left unmatched: 6. The CDR3 loop spans 15 amino acids. Germline-derived CDR1 and CDR2 are SEHNR and FQNEAQ (reference sequence). Written as DNA, the CDR3 is TGTGCCAGCAGCTACACTAGCGGGGCCATCAATGAGCAGTTCTTC. As protein: CASSYTSGAINEQFF.

As for this clone: Sequence at one end of the junction differs from germline and may be a read error. This rearrangement joins TRBV7-7 to TRBJ2-5; D might be TRBD2 (6 bases). CDR1 is SSHAT and CDR2 is FNYEAQ in the germline V gene (reference sequence). The CDR3 contains 15 residues. In nucleotides, the CDR3 is TGTGCTAGCAGCTTACGCGGGGAGAGCCAAGAGACCCAGTACTTC. This translates into CASSLRGESQETQYF.

The rearrangement uses TRBV5-1 and TRBJ1-2; maybe TRBD1 (6 bases). Germline lookup yields CDR1 SGHRS and CDR2 YFSETQ. The CDR3 spans 15 residues. The V gene lost 0 bases and the J gene lost 2 bases, with 11 bases spanning the gap. The CDR3 DNA is TGCGCCAGCAGCTTGGTAGGGGGGGCGAACTATGGCTACACCTTC. It yields the protein CASSLVGGANYGYTF.

The rearrangement links TRBV5-1 to TRBJ1-2, with 9 bases matching TRBD1. The CDR3 loop spans 14 amino acids. The V gene end was trimmed by 0 bases and the J gene end by 8 bases; junction bases not matched to a gene: 5. CDR1 is SGHRS and CDR2 is YFSETQ in the germline V gene. CDR3 sequence: CASSLDTGGRGYTF. CDR3 coding DNA: TGCGCCAGCAGCTTGGACACAGGGGGCAGGGGCTACACCTTC.

This clone was picked up a small number of times. The chain uses TRBV7-9 and TRBJ2-5; TRBD1 is a possible D gene (5 bases). The J call may be in error: the DNA end matches TRBJ2-7 better. This CDR3 region has 16 residues. The germline V gene encodes CDR1 SEHNR and CDR2 FQNEAQ (reference sequence). CDR3 amino acids: CASSFPASQGHYEQYF. Written as DNA, the CDR3 is TGTGCCAGCAGCTTTCCGGCCAGCCAGGGCCACTACGAGCAGTACTTC.

The chain carries TRBV7-8 and TRBJ1-2, with TRBD1 matching 10 bases. Germline lookup yields CDR1 SGHVS and CDR2 FQNEAQ. The CDR3 contains 13 residues. V dropped 5 bases and J dropped 7; count of bases not matched to a gene: 4. The CDR3 DNA reads TGTGCCAGCAGCGCTTGGACAGGGGGTGGCTACACCTTC. Its translation is CASSAWTGGGYTF.

This chain connects TRBV2 to TRBJ2-1; 9 nucleotides match TRBD2. The V and J ends lost 3 bases and 8 bases, in that order; junction bases with no gene match: 8. Germline V gene sequence: CDR1 SNHLY, CDR2 FYNNEI. The CDR3 is 15 residues long. The CDR3 DNA follows: TGTGCCAGCAGTGATAGGCTAGCGGGGTTGGATGAGCAGTTCTTC. Translation gives CASSDRLAGLDEQFF. The whole variable domain, remainder taken from reference TRBV2 and TRBJ2-1, is EPEVTQTPSHQVTQMGQEVILRCVPISNHLYFYWYRQILGQKVEFLVSFYNNEISEKSEIFDDQFSVERPDGSNFTLKIRSTKLEDSAMYFCASSDRLAGLDEQFFGPGTRLTVL.